These 17 T cell receptor beta chains came from one sample sequenced in a study of cytomegalovirus exposure and HLA in healthy donors. The PCR had 60 Vbeta and 13 Jbeta primers. Data came from immunoSEQ multiplex PCR; TCRdb stores just in-frame clones and leaves some out. The sample records 100,000 to 150,000 clones, more than 65% being singletons. The specimen sequenced was PBMCs. The receptors shown here come from a woman aged 18-30 years in good health and CMV-seronegative.

V and J are TRBV6-5 and TRBJ1-1; no clear D. Germline V CDR1 and CDR2: MNHEY, SVGAGI. V was shortened by 4 bases and J by 1 base, with 10 bases between the two germline ends. This CDR3 is 14 amino acids long. For the CDR3, the DNA is TGTGCCAGCAGTTTATACCAGGCGAACACTGAAGCTTTCTTT. It translates to CASSLYQANTEAFF.

V is TRBV14 and J is TRBJ2-7, with TRBD1 matching over 10 bases. This CDR3 comprises 20 residues. V shed 4 bases and J 2 bases; nucleotides not matched to a gene: 20. The germline CDR1 and CDR2 sequences are SGHDN and FVKESK. The CDR3 region is CASSPIRDRGPSFFAYEQYF. CDR3 nucleotides: TGTGCCAGCAGCCCGATACGTGACAGGGGGCCTAGTTTTTTTGCCTACGAGCAGTACTTC. Filled out from reference TRBV14 and TRBJ2-7, the complete variable domain reads EAGVTQFPSHSVIEKGQTVTLRCDPISGHDNLYWYRRVMGKEIKFLLHFVKESKQDESGMPNNRFLAERTGGTYSTLKVQPAELEDSGVYFCASSPIRDRGPSFFAYEQYFGPGTRLTVT.

This clone was seen a single time. The J gene is TRBJ2-1, the V gene TRBV2; tentatively, D is TRBD2 (6 bases). Per germline, CDR1 SNHLY and CDR2 FYNNEI. This CDR3 region has 18 residues. V was clipped by 0 bases and J by 7 bases, with 22 bases between them. CDR3 protein: CASSEAPYFGTRSNEQFF. In DNA form, the CDR3 reads TGTGCCAGCAGTGAAGCGCCATATTTCGGGACTCGTTCGAATGAGCAGTTCTTC.

The rearrangement uses TRBV27 and TRBJ1-1; no definite D call. The germline V and J ends were trimmed by 6 bases and 4 bases, with 9 bases remaining between them. CDR1 is MNHEY, CDR2 SMNVEV, per germline (reference sequence). The CDR3 covers 12 residues. DNA for the CDR3: TGTGCCAGCAGCCCCCCGGGCACTGAAGCTTTCTTT. It codes for CASSPPGTEAFF.

This chain joins TRBV19 and TRBJ1-1, with D possibly matching TRBD1 (5 bases). The CDR3 runs 16 residues. V lost 3 bases to trimming and J lost 0 bases, with 14 bases between them. CDR1 LNHDA and CDR2 SQIVND come from the germline V gene (reference sequence). CDR3 coding DNA: TGTGCCAGTAGTATTCAGAGGCGGGGGGTGAACACTGAAGCTTTCTTT. Protein sequence: CASSIQRRGVNTEAFF.

The chain has TRBV18 and TRBJ2-7; 7 bases map to TRBD1. From germline, CDR1 is KGHSH and CDR2 LQKENI. V dropped 5 bases and J dropped 2; count of bases not matched to a gene: 9. The length of the CDR3 is 15 residues. CDR3 residues: CASSITRDRTYEQYF. Here the CDR3 DNA reads TGTGCCAGCTCAATAACCCGGGACAGAACCTACGAGCAGTACTTC.

This chain links TRBV6-1 with TRBJ1-5; perhaps TRBD1 as D (6 bases). The CDR3 runs to 18 residues. CDR1 and CDR2 from the germline V gene are MNHNS and SASEGT. V was clipped by 4 bases and J by 0 bases, with 19 bases between them. CDR3 nucleotide sequence: TGTGCCAGCAGTGCTTACAGGGTTGGTTGGTATAGCAATCAGCCCCAGCATTTT. Residues: CASSAYRVGWYSNQPQHF.

This clone was seen once. The chain carries TRBV4-3 and TRBJ2-6; D may be TRBD2 (6 bases). The germline V gene encodes CDR1 LGHNA and CDR2 YSLEER. Deletions cut 4 bases from V and 3 bases from J, with 16 bases between. This CDR3 region has 17 residues. In DNA form, the CDR3 reads TGCGCCAGCAGCCTAAAAGCGGGTCCGTTTGGGGCCAACGTCCTGACTTTC. Its translation is CASSLKAGPFGANVLTF.

CDR3 residues: CASSLGGTEQYF. The CDR3 coding sequence is TGCGCCAGCAGCTTAGGGGGTACCGAGCAGTACTTC. This chain uses TRBV5-1 with TRBJ2-7; possible D gene TRBD1, 6 bases. The CDR3 covers 12 residues. CDR1 is SGHRS, CDR2 YFSETQ, per germline. V was clipped by 2 bases and J by 6 bases, with 9 bases between them.

The chain combines TRBV9 with TRBJ2-4; 7 nucleotides match TRBD2. The V segment lost 6 bases and the J segment 6 bases; nucleotides outside the gene matches: 9. The CDR3 contains 14 residues. The germline gives CDR1 SGDLS, CDR2 YYNGEE. The CDR3 loop reads CASTRGGPLNIQYF. CDR3 sequence (DNA): TGTGCCAGCACCCGGGGAGGGCCCCTAAACATTCAGTACTTC.

Only one count was recorded for this clone. The rearrangement links TRBV4-3 to TRBJ2-7, with a possible D match to TRBD1 (5 bases). The germline CDR1 and CDR2 sequences are LGHNA and YSLEER. Trimming stripped 1 base from V and 6 bases from J, with 16 bases between. CDR3 length equals 15 residues. CDR3 bases: TGCGCCAGCAGCCAAGTTCGGCCAGGGATCGGCGAGCAGTACTTC. It codes for CASSQVRPGIGEQYF.

The CDR3 is CASSRNGGAGFSHGYTF. The CDR3 region has the DNA TGTGCCAGCAGTCGAAATGGGGGGGCAGGGTTCAGCCATGGCTACACCTTC. The V call is TRBV28, the J call TRBJ1-2; D may be TRBD1 (6 bases). CDR1 and CDR2 from the germline V gene are MDHEN and SYDVKM. This CDR3 region has 17 residues. V gave up 5 bases and J gave up 6 bases, with 25 bases separating them.

J is TRBJ2-2 and V is TRBV4-1; 8 bases are shared with TRBD2. This CDR3 is 16 amino acids long. Germline V gives CDR1 MGHRA, CDR2 YSYEKL. The J segment lost 4 bases and the V segment lost 4 bases, leaving 8 bases of the junction unmatched. The CDR3 nucleotides are TGCGCCAGCAGCCGAGGCAGCAGCGGGGGCACCGGGGAGCTGTTTTTT. As protein: CASSRGSSGGTGELFF.

A note on this clone: The sample contains more than one DNA sequence encoding this CDR3. The chain recombines TRBV9 with TRBJ2-3, with 9 bases aligning to TRBD2. V dropped 2 bases and J dropped 0; count of bases not matched to a gene: 4. Germline values: CDR1 SGDLS, CDR2 YYNGEE. This CDR3 contains 16 residues. The CDR3, as DNA: TGTGCCAGCAGCGTTGGCGGGGGGGCTAGCACAGATACGCAGTATTTT. It codes for CASSVGGGASTDTQYF.

The genes are TRBV5-5 and TRBJ1-1; 9 bases line up with TRBD1. The J segment lost 4 bases and the V segment lost 3 bases, leaving 1 base of the junction unmatched. The CDR3 extends over 13 amino acids. CDR1 SGHKS and CDR2 YYEKEE come from the germline V gene (reference sequence). The CDR3 bases are TGTGCCAGCAGCTGGGACAGGGCCACTGAAGCTTTCTTT. This encodes CASSWDRATEAFF. The full variable domain, its missing parts supplied by reference TRBV5-5 and TRBJ1-1, is DAGVTQSPTHLIKTRGQQVTLRCSPISGHKSVSWYQQVLGQGPQFIFQYYEKEERGRGNFPDRFSARQFPNYSSELNVNALLLGDSALYLCASSWDRATEAFFGQGTRLTVV.

The gene calls are TRBV20-1 and TRBJ1-1, with D hard to call. V was trimmed by 3 bases and J by 7 bases, leaving 9 bases between them. CDR1 and CDR2 from the germline V gene are DFQATT and SNEGSKA (reference sequence). There are 11 residues in the CDR3. CDR3 loop: CSASSHREAFF. In DNA, the CDR3 is TGCAGTGCTAGCAGTCACCGTGAAGCTTTCTTT.

This clone was observed a few times. Other DNA variants within this sample encode the same CDR3. The chain is built from TRBV29-1 and TRBJ1-1; 8 bases are a match to TRBD1. Germline CDR1 and CDR2: SQVTM and ANQGSEA. The CDR3 sequence is 12 residues long. The junction had 3 bases not matched to a gene; V was cut back by 7 bases and J by 2 bases. DNA for the CDR3: TGCAGCGCCGGGACAGGCAACACTGAAGCTTTCTTT. It yields the protein CSAGTGNTEAFF.